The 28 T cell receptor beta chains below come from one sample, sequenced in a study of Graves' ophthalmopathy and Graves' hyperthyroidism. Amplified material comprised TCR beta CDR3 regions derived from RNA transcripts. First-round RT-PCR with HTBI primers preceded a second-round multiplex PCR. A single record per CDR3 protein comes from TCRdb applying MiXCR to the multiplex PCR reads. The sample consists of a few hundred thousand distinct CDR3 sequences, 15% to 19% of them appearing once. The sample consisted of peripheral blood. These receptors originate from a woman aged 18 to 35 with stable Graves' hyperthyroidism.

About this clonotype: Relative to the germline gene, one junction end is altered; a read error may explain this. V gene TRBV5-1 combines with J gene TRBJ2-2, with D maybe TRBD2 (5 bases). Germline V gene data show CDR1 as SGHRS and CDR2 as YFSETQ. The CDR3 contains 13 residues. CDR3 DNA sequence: TGCGCCAGCAGCTTGGCCCTAGACGGGGAGCTGCTTTTT. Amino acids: CASSLALDGELLF.

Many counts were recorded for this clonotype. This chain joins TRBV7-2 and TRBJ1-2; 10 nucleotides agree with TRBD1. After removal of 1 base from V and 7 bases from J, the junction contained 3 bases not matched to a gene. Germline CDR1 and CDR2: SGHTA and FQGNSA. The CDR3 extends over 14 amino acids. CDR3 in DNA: TGTGCCAGCAGCTTAGGACAGGGGGCTGTTGGCTACACCTTC. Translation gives CASSLGQGAVGYTF.

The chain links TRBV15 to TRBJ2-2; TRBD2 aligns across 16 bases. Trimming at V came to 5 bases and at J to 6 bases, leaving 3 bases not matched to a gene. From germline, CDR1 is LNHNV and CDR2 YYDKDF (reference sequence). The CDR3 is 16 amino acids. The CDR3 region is CATSGTSGGASGELFF. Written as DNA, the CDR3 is TGTGCCACCAGCGGGACTAGCGGGGGGGCTTCCGGGGAGCTGTTTTTT.

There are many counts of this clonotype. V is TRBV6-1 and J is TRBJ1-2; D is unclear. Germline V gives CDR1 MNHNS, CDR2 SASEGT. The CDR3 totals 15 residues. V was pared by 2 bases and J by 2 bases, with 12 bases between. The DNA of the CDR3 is TGTGCCAGCAGTGAAAGTGTGAAGGGCAACTATGGCTACACCTTC. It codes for CASSESVKGNYGYTF.

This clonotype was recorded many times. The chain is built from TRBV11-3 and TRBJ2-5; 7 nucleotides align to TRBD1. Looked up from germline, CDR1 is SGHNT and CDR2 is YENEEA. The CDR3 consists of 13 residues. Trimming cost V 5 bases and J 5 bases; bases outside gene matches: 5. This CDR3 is CASSPGTAETQYF. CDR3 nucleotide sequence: TGTGCCAGCAGCCCCGGGACAGCGGAGACCCAGTACTTC.

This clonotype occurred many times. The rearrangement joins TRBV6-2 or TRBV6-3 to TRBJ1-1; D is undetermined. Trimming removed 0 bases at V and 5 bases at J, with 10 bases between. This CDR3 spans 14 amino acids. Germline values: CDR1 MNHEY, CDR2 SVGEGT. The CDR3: CASSYSRLETEAFF. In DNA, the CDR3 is TGTGCCAGCAGTTACTCCCGGTTGGAGACTGAAGCTTTCTTT.

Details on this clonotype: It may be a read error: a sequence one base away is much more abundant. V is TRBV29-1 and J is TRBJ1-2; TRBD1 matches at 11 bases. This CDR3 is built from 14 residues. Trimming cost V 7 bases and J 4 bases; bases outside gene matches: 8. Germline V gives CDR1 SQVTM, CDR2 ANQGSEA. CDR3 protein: CSAGTGGTGYGYTF. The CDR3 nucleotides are TGCAGCGCTGGGACAGGGGGGACAGGCTATGGCTACACCTTC. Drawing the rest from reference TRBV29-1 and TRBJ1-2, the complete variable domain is SAVISQKPSRDICQRGTSLTIQCQVDSQVTMMFWYRQQPGQSLTLIATANQGSEATYESGFVIDKFPISRPNLTFSTLTVSNMSPEDSSIYLCSAGTGGTGYGYTFGSGTRLTVV.

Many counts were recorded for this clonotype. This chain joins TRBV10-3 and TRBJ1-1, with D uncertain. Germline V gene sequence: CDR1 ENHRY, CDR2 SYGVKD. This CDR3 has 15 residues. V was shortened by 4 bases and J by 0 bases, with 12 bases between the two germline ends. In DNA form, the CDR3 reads TGTGCCATCAGTGCCAGGCAGGTTCTGAACACTGAAGCTTTCTTT. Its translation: CAISARQVLNTEAFF.

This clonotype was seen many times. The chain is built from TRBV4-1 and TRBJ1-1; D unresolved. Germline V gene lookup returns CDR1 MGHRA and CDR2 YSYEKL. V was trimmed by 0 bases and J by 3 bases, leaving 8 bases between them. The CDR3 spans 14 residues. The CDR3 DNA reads TGCGCCAGCAGCCAAGACGCCGGATACACTGAAGCTTTCTTT. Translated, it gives CASSQDAGYTEAFF.

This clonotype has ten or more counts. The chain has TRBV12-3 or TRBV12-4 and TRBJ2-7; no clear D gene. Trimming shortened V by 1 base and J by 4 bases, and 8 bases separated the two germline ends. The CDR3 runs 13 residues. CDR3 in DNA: TGTGCCAGCAGTTTAGGCGAGTTTTACGAGCAGTACTTC. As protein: CASSLGEFYEQYF.

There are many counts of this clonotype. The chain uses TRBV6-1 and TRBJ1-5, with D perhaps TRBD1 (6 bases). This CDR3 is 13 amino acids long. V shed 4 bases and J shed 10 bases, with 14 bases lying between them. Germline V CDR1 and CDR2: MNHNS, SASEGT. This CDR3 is CASSGGGRDPQHF. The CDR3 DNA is TGTGCCAGCAGTGGGGGGGGGCGCGATCCCCAGCATTTT.

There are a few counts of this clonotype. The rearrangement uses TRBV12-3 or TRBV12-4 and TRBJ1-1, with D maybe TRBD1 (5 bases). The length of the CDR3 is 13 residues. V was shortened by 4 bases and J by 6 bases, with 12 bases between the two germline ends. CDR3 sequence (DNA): TGTGCCAGCAGTTACAGGACGGGTGCTGAAGCTTTCTTT. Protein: CASSYRTGAEAFF.

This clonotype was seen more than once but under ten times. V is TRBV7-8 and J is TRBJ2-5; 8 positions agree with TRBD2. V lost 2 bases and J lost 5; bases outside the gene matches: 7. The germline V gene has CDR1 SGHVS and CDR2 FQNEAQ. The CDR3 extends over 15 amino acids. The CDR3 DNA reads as TGTGCCAGCAGCTTAAGCGGGGGTAGTCGGGAGACCCAGTACTTC. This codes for CASSLSGGSRETQYF.

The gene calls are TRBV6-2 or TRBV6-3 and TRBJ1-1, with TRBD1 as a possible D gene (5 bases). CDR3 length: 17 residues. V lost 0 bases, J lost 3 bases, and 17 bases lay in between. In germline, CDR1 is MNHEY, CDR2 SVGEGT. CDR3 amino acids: CASSYSMIVGRDTEAFF. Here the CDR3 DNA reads TGTGCCAGCAGTTACTCGATGATTGTTGGCAGGGACACTGAAGCTTTCTTT.

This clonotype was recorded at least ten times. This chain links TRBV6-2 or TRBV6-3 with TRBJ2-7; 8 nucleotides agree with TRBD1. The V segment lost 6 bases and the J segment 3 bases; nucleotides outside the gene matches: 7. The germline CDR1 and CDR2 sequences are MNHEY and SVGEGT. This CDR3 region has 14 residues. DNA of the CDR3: TGTGCCAGCAGCCCAGGGGGCACTATCTACGAGCAGTACTTC. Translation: CASSPGGTIYEQYF.

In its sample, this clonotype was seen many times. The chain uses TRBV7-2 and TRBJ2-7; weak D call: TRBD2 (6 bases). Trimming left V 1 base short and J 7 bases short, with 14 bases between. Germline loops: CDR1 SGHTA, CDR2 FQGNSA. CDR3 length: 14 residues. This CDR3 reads CASSLDGGTREQYF. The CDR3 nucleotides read TGTGCCAGCAGCTTAGACGGGGGAACGCGTGAGCAGTACTTC.

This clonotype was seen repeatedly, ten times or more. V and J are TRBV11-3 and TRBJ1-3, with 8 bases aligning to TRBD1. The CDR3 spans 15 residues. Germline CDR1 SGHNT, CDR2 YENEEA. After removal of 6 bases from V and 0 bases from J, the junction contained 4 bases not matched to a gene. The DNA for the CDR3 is TGTGCCAGCAGATACGGACAGGGCTCTGGAAACACCATATATTTT. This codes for CASRYGQGSGNTIYF.

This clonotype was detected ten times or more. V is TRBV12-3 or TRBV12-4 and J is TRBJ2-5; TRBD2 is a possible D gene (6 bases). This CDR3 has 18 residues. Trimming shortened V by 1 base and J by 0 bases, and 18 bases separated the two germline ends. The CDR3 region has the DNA TGTGCCAGCAGTTTAGGGCCGGAGACTAGAGAGTACCAAGAGACCCAGTACTTC. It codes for CASSLGPETREYQETQYF.

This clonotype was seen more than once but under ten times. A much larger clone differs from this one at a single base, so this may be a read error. The CDR3 region has the DNA TGTGCCAGCAGTGATATGGGACAGGGACAAGAGACCAAGTACTTC. This gives the protein CASSDMGQGQETKYF. V gene TRBV2 combines with J gene TRBJ2-5; 9 bases are a match to TRBD1. Per germline, CDR1 SNHLY and CDR2 FYNNEI. CDR3 length: 15 amino acids.

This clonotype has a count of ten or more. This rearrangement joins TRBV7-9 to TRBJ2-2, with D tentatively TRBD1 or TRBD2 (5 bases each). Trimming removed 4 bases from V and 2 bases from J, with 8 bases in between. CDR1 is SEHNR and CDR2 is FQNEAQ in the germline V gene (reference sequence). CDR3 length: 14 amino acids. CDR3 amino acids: CASSSGTNTGELFF. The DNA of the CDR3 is TGTGCCAGCAGCTCCGGGACCAACACCGGGGAGCTGTTTTTT.

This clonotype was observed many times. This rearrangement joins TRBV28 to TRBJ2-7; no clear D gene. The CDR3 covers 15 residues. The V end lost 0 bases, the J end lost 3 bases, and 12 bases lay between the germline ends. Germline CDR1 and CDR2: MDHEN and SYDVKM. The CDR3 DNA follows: TGTGCCAGCAGTTTATGGCAGCCTTTCCGCTACGAGCAGTACTTC. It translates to CASSLWQPFRYEQYF. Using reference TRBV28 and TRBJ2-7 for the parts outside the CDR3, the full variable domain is DVKVTQSSRYLVKRTGEKVFLECVQDMDHENMFWYRQDPGLGLRLIYFSYDVKMKEKGDIPEGYSVSREKKERFSLILESASTNQTSMYLCASSLWQPFRYEQYFGPGTRLTVT.

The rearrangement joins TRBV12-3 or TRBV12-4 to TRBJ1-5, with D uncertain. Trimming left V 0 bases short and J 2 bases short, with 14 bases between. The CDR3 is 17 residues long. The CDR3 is CASSLALHGTRNQPQHF. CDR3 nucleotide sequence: TGTGCCAGCAGTTTAGCCCTACACGGAACGCGCAATCAGCCCCAGCATTTT.

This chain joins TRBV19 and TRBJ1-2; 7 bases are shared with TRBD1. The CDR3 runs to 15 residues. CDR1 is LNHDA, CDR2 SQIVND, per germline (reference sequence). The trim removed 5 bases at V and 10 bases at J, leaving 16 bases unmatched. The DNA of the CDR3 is TGTGCCAGTAGTCCAACCGGGACAGAGCGCTCTGACTACACCTTC. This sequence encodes CASSPTGTERSDYTF.

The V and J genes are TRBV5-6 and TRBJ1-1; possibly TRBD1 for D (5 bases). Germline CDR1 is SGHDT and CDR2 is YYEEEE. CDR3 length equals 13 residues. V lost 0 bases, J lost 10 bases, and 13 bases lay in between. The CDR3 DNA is TGTGCCAGCAGCTTGGGAGGGGCTAGGGGAGCTTTCTTT. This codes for CASSLGGARGAFF.

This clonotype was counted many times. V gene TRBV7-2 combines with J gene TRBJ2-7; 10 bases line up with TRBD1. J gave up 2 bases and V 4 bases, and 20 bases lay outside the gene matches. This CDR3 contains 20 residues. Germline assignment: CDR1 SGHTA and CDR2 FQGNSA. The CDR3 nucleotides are TGTGCCAGCAGCTACACTCGCGGGGGACAGGGGTCCTTTCTGCCCTACGAGCAGTACTTC. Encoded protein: CASSYTRGGQGSFLPYEQYF.

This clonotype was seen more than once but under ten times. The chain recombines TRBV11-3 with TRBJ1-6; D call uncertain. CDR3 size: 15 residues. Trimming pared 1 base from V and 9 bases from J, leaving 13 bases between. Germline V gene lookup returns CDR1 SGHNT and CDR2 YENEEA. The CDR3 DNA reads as TGTGCCAGCAGCTTAGCCCAAGGCGGAGGTTCACCCCTCCACTTT. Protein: CASSLAQGGGSPLHF.

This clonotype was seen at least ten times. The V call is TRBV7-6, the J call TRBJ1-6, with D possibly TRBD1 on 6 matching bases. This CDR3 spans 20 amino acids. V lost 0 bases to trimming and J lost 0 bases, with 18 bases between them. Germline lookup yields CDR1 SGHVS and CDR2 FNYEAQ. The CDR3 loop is CASSLAAGGGLTSYNSPLHF. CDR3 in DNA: TGTGCCAGCAGCTTAGCGGCGGGGGGGGGGCTAACCTCCTATAATTCACCCCTCCACTTT.

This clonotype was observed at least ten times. The CDR3 protein is CASSLVFSGNTIYF. CDR3 coding DNA: TGTGCCAGCAGCTTAGTCTTCTCTGGAAACACCATATATTTT. The chain uses TRBV11-2 and TRBJ1-3; D is unclear. CDR3 length: 14 residues. The germline V gene encodes CDR1 SGHAT and CDR2 FQNNGV. The V and J ends lost 1 base and 0 bases respectively, with 4 bases between them.